The present T cell receptor beta chain was sequenced within a study of T cell changes during pregnancy in multiple sclerosis. The table came from immunoSEQ multiplex PCR; TCRdb's copy has only in-frame clones and leaves some out. The sample lists almost 35,000 clones; roughly nine tenths were seen once. This clone was recorded once. V was pared by 6 bases and J by 5 bases, with 4 bases of the junction left unmatched. The germline CDR1 and CDR2 sequences are MNHEY and SMNVEV (reference sequence). CDR3 size: 13 residues. The sequence was obtained from a female donor with multiple sclerosis, enrolled in a pregnancy study. The source material was CD8+ T cells from peripheral blood mononuclear cells, sampled after pregnancy. This chain uses TRBV27 with TRBJ1-2; 9 bases fit TRBD1. The CDR3 bases are TGTGCCAGCAGCCCGGGACAGGGATATGGCTACACCTTC. Translated: CASSPGQGYGYTF.